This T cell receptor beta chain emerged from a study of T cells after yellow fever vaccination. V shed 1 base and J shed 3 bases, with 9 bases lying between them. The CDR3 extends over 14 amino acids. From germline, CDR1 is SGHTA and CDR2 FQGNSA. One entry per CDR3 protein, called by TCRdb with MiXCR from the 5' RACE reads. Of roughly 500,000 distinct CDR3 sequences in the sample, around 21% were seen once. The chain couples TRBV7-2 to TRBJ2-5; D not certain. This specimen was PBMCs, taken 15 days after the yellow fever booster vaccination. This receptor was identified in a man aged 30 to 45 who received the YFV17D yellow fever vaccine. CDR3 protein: CASSLGGAKETQYF. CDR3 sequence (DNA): TGTGCCAGCAGCTTAGGAGGAGCCAAAGAGACCCAGTACTTC.